These T cell receptor beta chains were read from a single sample in a study of T cell responses to AZD1222 COVID-19 vaccine. Repertoires were generated with immunoSEQ multiplex PCR, while TCRdb's copy carries only in-frame clones and drops some. The table includes around 94,000 clones, 85% detected once. Sequenced here: peripheral blood, sampled 28 days after the second AZD1222 dose. The receptors were gathered from an adult who received the AZD1222 COVID-19 vaccine. Both conserved end residues are part of each CDR3. The order of the fields is J gene, clone size, V gene, D gene, CDR3 protein, CDR3 DNA. D genes are given only for firm matches. Where a row states a size, it is once, few, many or the class of an expanded clone; other rows omit it.

j_call: TRBJ1-4; clone_size: .; v_call: TRBV11-2; d_call: .; cdr3_aa: CASSPSYGRGEKLFF; cdr3_nt: TGTGCCAGCAGCCCCTCATACGGGAGAGGTGAAAAACTGTTTTTT
j_call: TRBJ1-5; clone_size: .; v_call: TRBV2; d_call: TRBD1; cdr3_aa: CASRPDTGVNQPQHF; cdr3_nt: TGTGCCAGCAGACCCGATACAGGGGTCAATCAGCCCCAGCATTTT
j_call: TRBJ1-3; clone_size: .; v_call: TRBV3-1/TRBV3-2; d_call: .; cdr3_aa: CASSQVGGNTIYF; cdr3_nt: TGTGCCAGCAGCCAAGTCGGGGGAAACACCATATATTTT
j_call: TRBJ2-5; clone_size: .; v_call: TRBV18; d_call: .; cdr3_aa: CASSVRVQETQYF; cdr3_nt: TGTGCCAGCTCGGTACGGGTCCAAGAGACCCAGTACTTC
j_call: TRBJ1-5; clone_size: .; v_call: TRBV28; d_call: TRBD1; cdr3_aa: CASRLTGDNQPQHF; cdr3_nt: TGTGCCAGCAGATTGACAGGGGACAATCAGCCCCAGCATTTT
j_call: TRBJ1-1; clone_size: .; v_call: TRBV18; d_call: .; cdr3_aa: CASSPDSSRVTEAFF; cdr3_nt: TGTGCCAGCTCACCGGACAGTTCTCGCGTCACTGAAGCTTTCTTT
j_call: TRBJ2-1; clone_size: .; v_call: TRBV20-1; d_call: .; cdr3_aa: CSAYYNEQFF; cdr3_nt: TGCAGTGCTTACTACAATGAGCAGTTCTTC
j_call: TRBJ2-1; clone_size: .; v_call: TRBV4-3; d_call: .; cdr3_aa: CASSQDMTRTGEYEQFF; cdr3_nt: TGCGCCAGCAGCCAAGATATGACTCGTACGGGAGAATATGAGCAGTTCTTC
j_call: TRBJ2-3; clone_size: .; v_call: TRBV29-1; d_call: TRBD2; cdr3_aa: CSAGTSGADTQYF; cdr3_nt: TGCAGCGCCGGGACTAGCGGGGCGGATACGCAGTATTTT
j_call: TRBJ1-5; clone_size: few; v_call: TRBV27; d_call: TRBD1; cdr3_aa: CASSRQGQGIVNQPQHF; cdr3_nt: TGTGCCAGCAGCCGGCAAGGACAGGGTATAGTCAATCAGCCCCAGCATTTT
j_call: TRBJ1-4; clone_size: .; v_call: TRBV5-1; d_call: .; cdr3_aa: CASSLGGLHEKLFF; cdr3_nt: TGCGCCAGCAGCTTGGGGGGGCTTCATGAAAAACTGTTTTTT
j_call: TRBJ2-2; clone_size: .; v_call: TRBV9; d_call: TRBD2; cdr3_aa: CASSGWGGTGELFF; cdr3_nt: TGTGCCAGCAGCGGATGGGGGGGAACCGGGGAGCTGTTTTTT
j_call: TRBJ1-4; clone_size: few; v_call: TRBV30; d_call: .; cdr3_aa: CAWRWNGNEKLFF; cdr3_nt: TGTGCCTGGAGGTGGAATGGGAATGAAAAACTGTTTTTT
j_call: TRBJ1-3; clone_size: .; v_call: TRBV19; d_call: .; cdr3_aa: CASSSRAFGNTIYF; cdr3_nt: TGTGCCAGTAGTAGCAGGGCGTTCGGAAACACCATATATTTT
j_call: TRBJ2-5; clone_size: .; v_call: TRBV25-1; d_call: .; cdr3_aa: CASTSGWGLGETQYF; cdr3_nt: TGTGCCAGCACCTCGGGGTGGGGGTTAGGAGAGACCCAGTACTTC
j_call: TRBJ1-5; clone_size: few; v_call: TRBV28; d_call: TRBD1; cdr3_aa: CASSLRQGAGQPQHF; cdr3_nt: TGTGCCAGCAGTTTACGACAGGGGGCCGGTCAGCCCCAGCATTTT
j_call: TRBJ2-2; clone_size: .; v_call: TRBV27; d_call: .; cdr3_aa: CACAGWDTGELFF; cdr3_nt: TGTGCCTGCGCGGGGTGGGACACCGGGGAGCTGTTTTTT
j_call: TRBJ2-7; clone_size: .; v_call: TRBV5-6; d_call: TRBD1; cdr3_aa: CASSLVGTGVYEQYF; cdr3_nt: TGTGCCAGCAGCTTGGTGGGGACAGGGGTATACGAGCAGTACTTC
j_call: TRBJ2-5; clone_size: .; v_call: TRBV7-3; d_call: .; cdr3_aa: CASSATASGSQYF; cdr3_nt: TGTGCCAGCAGCGCAACGGCCTCCGGGTCTCAGTACTTC
j_call: TRBJ2-7; clone_size: .; v_call: TRBV28; d_call: TRBD2; cdr3_aa: CASSLTSSSYEQYF; cdr3_nt: TGTGCCAGCAGTTTGACTAGCTCGTCCTACGAGCAGTACTTC
j_call: TRBJ1-1; clone_size: .; v_call: TRBV3-1/TRBV3-2; d_call: .; cdr3_aa: CASSSRIARLNTEAFF; cdr3_nt: TGTGCCAGCAGCTCAAGAATCGCCAGGTTGAACACTGAAGCTTTCTTT
j_call: TRBJ2-1; clone_size: .; v_call: TRBV7-8; d_call: TRBD2; cdr3_aa: CASSLTSGSLLSYNEQFF; cdr3_nt: TGTGCCAGCAGCTTGACTAGCGGGAGTTTACTCTCCTACAATGAGCAGTTCTTC
j_call: TRBJ2-7; clone_size: .; v_call: TRBV4-2; d_call: .; cdr3_aa: CASSPGDSGEQYF; cdr3_nt: TGTGCCAGCAGCCCAGGGGACTCTGGCGAGCAGTACTTC
j_call: TRBJ2-2; clone_size: .; v_call: TRBV29-1; d_call: TRBD2; cdr3_aa: CSVGHIPGTTYTGELFF; cdr3_nt: TGCAGCGTTGGCCACATTCCCGGGACTACCTACACCGGGGAGCTGTTTTTT
j_call: TRBJ2-2; clone_size: .; v_call: TRBV12-3/TRBV12-4; d_call: .; cdr3_aa: CASSLENTGELFF; cdr3_nt: TGTGCCAGCAGTTTAGAGAACACCGGGGAGCTGTTTTTT
j_call: TRBJ1-5; clone_size: .; v_call: TRBV19; d_call: .; cdr3_aa: CASSSRGLANQPQHF; cdr3_nt: TGTGCCAGTAGTTCCCGAGGTCTTGCGAATCAGCCCCAGCATTTT
j_call: TRBJ1-2; clone_size: .; v_call: TRBV6-5; d_call: TRBD1; cdr3_aa: CASSLTGARGYTF; cdr3_nt: TGTGCCAGCAGTCTGACAGGGGCTCGTGGCTACACCTTC
j_call: TRBJ1-6; clone_size: .; v_call: TRBV19; d_call: TRBD1; cdr3_aa: CATGQGNSPLHF; cdr3_nt: TGTGCCACCGGACAGGGAAATTCACCCCTCCACTTT
j_call: TRBJ2-7; clone_size: .; v_call: TRBV7-8; d_call: TRBD2; cdr3_aa: CASSLDLAAYEQYF; cdr3_nt: TGTGCCAGCAGCTTAGATCTAGCGGCCTACGAGCAGTACTTC
j_call: TRBJ2-5; clone_size: .; v_call: TRBV6-5; d_call: .; cdr3_aa: CASPKALQETQYF; cdr3_nt: TGTGCCAGCCCGAAAGCCCTCCAAGAGACCCAGTACTTC
j_call: TRBJ2-3; clone_size: .; v_call: TRBV19; d_call: TRBD2; cdr3_aa: CASMLAGARTDTQYF; cdr3_nt: TGTGCCAGTATGTTAGCGGGAGCCCGCACAGATACGCAGTATTTT
j_call: TRBJ2-1; clone_size: .; v_call: TRBV4-3; d_call: .; cdr3_aa: CASSQGRLTYNEQFF; cdr3_nt: TGCGCCAGCAGCCAAGGACGGCTTACTTACAATGAGCAGTTCTTC
j_call: TRBJ1-2; clone_size: .; v_call: TRBV2; d_call: .; cdr3_aa: CASTPSAWNYGYTF; cdr3_nt: TGTGCCAGCACCCCCTCGGCATGGAACTATGGCTACACCTTC
j_call: TRBJ2-7; clone_size: .; v_call: TRBV2; d_call: TRBD2; cdr3_aa: CASAAGASYEQYF; cdr3_nt: TGTGCCAGCGCAGCGGGGGCATCCTACGAGCAGTACTTC
j_call: TRBJ2-7; clone_size: .; v_call: TRBV10-2; d_call: .; cdr3_aa: CASSEGGIRVYEQYF; cdr3_nt: TGCGCCAGCAGTGAAGGCGGGATCAGGGTTTACGAGCAGTACTTC
j_call: TRBJ2-7; clone_size: .; v_call: TRBV7-9; d_call: .; cdr3_aa: CASSLASQGSGQYF; cdr3_nt: TGTGCCAGCAGCTTAGCCTCACAGGGCTCCGGGCAGTACTTC
j_call: TRBJ2-7; clone_size: .; v_call: TRBV30; d_call: TRBD1; cdr3_aa: CAWSKGQGTLKEQYF; cdr3_nt: TGTGCCTGGAGCAAAGGACAGGGAACCCTAAAAGAGCAGTACTTC
j_call: TRBJ2-5; clone_size: .; v_call: TRBV18; d_call: .; cdr3_aa: CASSRQAQETQYF; cdr3_nt: TGTGCCAGCTCAAGACAGGCTCAAGAGACCCAGTACTTC
j_call: TRBJ1-1; clone_size: .; v_call: TRBV12-3/TRBV12-4; d_call: .; cdr3_aa: CASSRTWNTEAFF; cdr3_nt: TGTGCCAGCAGCCGGACATGGAACACTGAAGCTTTCTTT